This entry lists 18 T cell receptor beta chains sequenced from one sample in a study of shared clonotypes between healthy human individuals. Repertoires were generated with immunoSEQ multiplex PCR, while TCRdb's copy carries only in-frame clones and drops some. The data hold about 2 million clones, with around 96% observed a single time. CD45RO-negative cells were positively selected for CCR7, leaving out terminally differentiated effector memory CD45RA+ cells. Specimen: naive CD8+ T cells sorted from blood. These TCRs come from a man between 18 and 35 years old in good health.

J is TRBJ2-7 and V is TRBV2; tentatively, D is TRBD1 (5 bases). CDR1 SNHLY and CDR2 FYNNEI come from the germline V gene. The CDR3 consists of 13 residues. V dropped 4 bases and J dropped 2 bases, with 9 bases sitting between them. The CDR3 spells CASSVRDTYEQYF. The CDR3 coding sequence is TGTGCCAGCAGTGTCAGGGATACCTACGAGCAGTACTTC.

Points on this clone: This same CDR3 is encoded by further DNA sequences in the sample. The rearrangement links TRBV5-1 to TRBJ2-7, with D perhaps matching TRBD2 (6 bases). Germline CDR1 SGHRS, CDR2 YFSETQ. V was clipped by 2 bases and J by 3 bases, with 12 bases between them. CDR3 length: 14 residues. The CDR3 region is CASSLTGASYEQYF. The CDR3 coding sequence is TGCGCCAGCAGCTTAACGGGAGCAAGCTACGAGCAGTACTTC.

The CDR3 coding sequence is TGTGCCAGCAGTGAAACCCTCTGGGACAGGGCGAACACCGGGGAGCTGTTTTTT. It specifies CASSETLWDRANTGELFF. V is TRBV2 and J is TRBJ2-2, with 9 bases aligning to TRBD1. The CDR3 covers 18 residues. V dropped 2 bases and J dropped 0; count of bases not matched to a gene: 7. Germline values: CDR1 SNHLY, CDR2 FYNNEI.

V and J are TRBV4-1 and TRBJ2-4; 11 nucleotides align to TRBD1. V lost 4 bases, J lost 7 bases, and 3 bases stayed unmatched. CDR3 length: 14 amino acids. Germline CDR1 MGHRA, CDR2 YSYEKL. CDR3 amino acids: CASSPWTGGNIQYF. DNA of the CDR3: TGCGCCAGCAGCCCTTGGACAGGGGGCAACATTCAGTACTTC.

This chain links TRBV4-2 with TRBJ2-1, with a possible D match to TRBD2 (6 bases). Germline CDR1 and CDR2: LGHNA and YNFKEQ. The germline V and J ends were trimmed by 0 bases and 0 bases, with 15 bases remaining between them. CDR3 length: 18 amino acids. The CDR3 spells CASSQDMRGPSSYNEQFF. CDR3 DNA sequence: TGTGCCAGCAGCCAAGATATGCGGGGCCCTAGCTCCTACAATGAGCAGTTCTTC.

The chain couples TRBV28 to TRBJ2-1; 12 bases are shared with TRBD2. After removal of 6 bases from V and 5 bases from J, the junction contained 5 bases not matched to a gene. The length of the CDR3 is 15 residues. Germline loops: CDR1 MDHEN, CDR2 SYDVKM. The CDR3 protein is CASSLAGGPNNEQFF. CDR3 DNA: TGTGCCAGCAGCCTAGCGGGGGGGCCAAACAATGAGCAGTTCTTC.

The rearrangement uses TRBV7-9 and TRBJ1-1; 8 nucleotides agree with TRBD1. The V segment lost 5 bases and the J segment 6 bases; nucleotides outside the gene matches: 5. Germline lookup yields CDR1 SEHNR and CDR2 FQNEAQ (reference sequence). The CDR3 is 13 amino acids. For the CDR3, the DNA is TGTGCCAGCAGCGTGGGGACAGGCCCTGAAGCTTTCTTT. This gives the protein CASSVGTGPEAFF.

The chain has TRBV4-1 and TRBJ2-7; TRBD2 might be the D (6 bases). This CDR3 comprises 14 residues. Germline lookup yields CDR1 MGHRA and CDR2 YSYEKL. V gave up 0 bases and J gave up 2 bases, with 8 bases separating them. CDR3 nucleotide sequence: TGCGCCAGCAGCCAAGAGGAGGGAACCTACGAGCAGTACTTC. Encoded protein: CASSQEEGTYEQYF.

CDR3 amino acids: CASSLPDRGREADTQYF. CDR3 in DNA: TGCGCCAGCAGCTTACCCGACAGGGGTAGGGAGGCAGATACGCAGTATTTT. V gene TRBV5-1 combines with J gene TRBJ2-3; 8 nucleotides match TRBD1. The junction had 12 bases not matched to a gene; V was cut back by 2 bases and J by 4 bases. CDR1 is SGHRS and CDR2 is YFSETQ in the germline V gene. CDR3 size: 17 residues. Together with reference TRBV5-1 and TRBJ2-3, the CDR3 gives the full variable domain: KAGVTQTPRYLIKTRGQQVTLSCSPISGHRSVSWYQQTPGQGLQFLFEYFSETQRNKGNFPGRFSGRQFSNSRSEMNVSTLELGDSALYLCASSLPDRGREADTQYFGPGTRLTVL.

This chain links TRBV2 with TRBJ2-1; D might be TRBD1 (6 bases). The CDR3 is made up of 15 amino acids. CDR1 is SNHLY, CDR2 FYNNEI, per germline. V lost 1 base, J lost 4 bases, and 11 bases lay in between. This CDR3 is CASSEEGVVYNEQFF. For the CDR3, the DNA is TGTGCCAGCAGTGAAGAGGGGGTCGTATACAATGAGCAGTTCTTC.

The J gene is TRBJ2-5, the V gene TRBV15; D call uncertain. CDR3 size: 14 residues. V shed 3 bases and J shed 2 bases, with 10 bases lying between them. Germline CDR1 reads LNHNV; CDR2 reads YYDKDF (reference sequence). DNA of the CDR3: TGTGCCACCAGCAGCTTCCTGGGGCAAGAGACCCAGTACTTC. It yields the protein CATSSFLGQETQYF.

This clone occurred a few times. The chain carries TRBV5-1 and TRBJ2-5; 11 nucleotides align to TRBD2. V was clipped by 4 bases and J by 1 base; unmatched bases: 3. The CDR3 contains 15 residues. From germline, CDR1 is SGHRS and CDR2 YFSETQ. Written as DNA, the CDR3 is TGCGCCAGCAGCCCCGGGACTAGCGGCCAAGAGACCCAGTACTTC. Residues: CASSPGTSGQETQYF. Complete variable domain (other parts from reference TRBV5-1 and TRBJ2-5): KAGVTQTPRYLIKTRGQQVTLSCSPISGHRSVSWYQQTPGQGLQFLFEYFSETQRNKGNFPGRFSGRQFSNSRSEMNVSTLELGDSALYLCASSPGTSGQETQYFGPGTRLLVL.

This clone was counted at least ten times. This sequence joins TRBV29-1 and TRBJ1-2; no firm D call. Germline V gives CDR1 SQVTM, CDR2 ANQGSEA. The CDR3 spans 12 residues. V lost 2 bases and J 1 base, leaving 5 bases between the germline ends. CDR3 sequence: CSVENLNYGYTF. Here the CDR3 DNA reads TGCAGCGTTGAAAACCTTAACTATGGCTACACCTTC.

The CDR3 reads CASSGWGDNEQFF. CDR3 sequence (DNA): TGTGCCAGCAGTGGCTGGGGGGATAATGAGCAGTTCTTC. The genes are TRBV25-1 and TRBJ2-1; TRBD2 might be the D (6 bases). Trimming pared 4 bases from V and 7 bases from J, leaving 11 bases between. The CDR3 contains 13 residues. The germline V gene has CDR1 MGHDK and CDR2 SYGVNS.

The chain employs TRBV19 and TRBJ2-1, with D perhaps TRBD2 (6 bases). The CDR3 runs to 14 residues. V lost 9 bases to trimming and J lost 6 bases, with 18 bases between them. The germline V gene encodes CDR1 LNHDA and CDR2 SQIVND (reference sequence). For the CDR3, the DNA is TGTGCCAGCGGGGGTGGCGCTACCTCCAATGAGCAGTTCTTC. It is translated as CASGGGATSNEQFF.

The V gene is TRBV4-3, the J gene TRBJ1-2; TRBD1 might be the D (6 bases). With 0 bases removed from V and 5 bases from J, the gap between germline ends came to 10 bases. CDR3 size: 14 residues. Germline V lookup: CDR1 LGHNA, CDR2 YSLEER. CDR3 in DNA: TGCGCCAGCAGCCAAGAGTCAGGGGTGTATGGCTACACCTTC. The encoded protein is CASSQESGVYGYTF.

The chain carries TRBV9 and TRBJ2-2; the D call may be TRBD1 or TRBD2 (5 bases each). V lost 3 bases and J 1 base, leaving 16 bases between the germline ends. CDR3 length: 17 residues. Germline values: CDR1 SGDLS, CDR2 YYNGEE. CDR3 sequence (DNA): TGTGCCAGCAGCGGGCTACGAGGGGCCCTGAACACCGGGGAGCTGTTTTTT. It translates to CASSGLRGALNTGELFF. Together with reference TRBV9 and TRBJ2-2, the CDR3 gives the full variable domain: DSGVTQTPKHLITATGQRVTLRCSPRSGDLSVYWYQQSLDQGLQFLIQYYNGEERAKGNILERFSAQQFPDLHSELNLSSLELGDSALYFCASSGLRGALNTGELFFGEGSRLTVL.

The chain uses TRBV30 and TRBJ1-2; the D gene is possibly TRBD1 (5 bases). The germline V gene has CDR1 GTSNPN and CDR2 SVGIG (reference sequence). Deletions cut 1 base from V and 4 bases from J, with 10 bases between. The CDR3 has 13 residues. CDR3 residues: CAWSEKGAYGYTF. The CDR3, as DNA: TGTGCCTGGAGTGAAAAAGGGGCCTATGGCTACACCTTC.